This T cell receptor (beta chain) appears in the sequencing data of a study of shared clonotypes between healthy human individuals. The study's findings and limits: Naive CD4 clonotypes were shared across a few donors at roughly 5.5%.

Worth noting for this clone: Its antigen is unknown.

In the sorted-subset replicate PCRs, approximately 200 ng DNA, 25,000 to 35,000 T cell genomes, was used. Some clones are missing from TCRdb's copy, which holds only in-frame ones; the method was immunoSEQ multiplex PCR. The sample lists 2.5 million or so clones, approximately 94% occurring once. CDR1 and CDR2 (germline): SGHAT, FQNNGV. The CDR3 contains 13 residues. Trimming took 6 bases from V and 4 from J; bases not matched to a gene: 3. The J gene is TRBJ1-2, the V gene TRBV11-2; TRBD1 matches at 9 bases. The TCR comes from a man in his late teens or twenties in good health. Sequencing used naive CD4+ T cells sorted from blood. Subset denoted: CD45RA+ positively selected. CDR3 amino acids: CASSGTGLYGYTF. The CDR3, as DNA: TGTGCCAGCAGTGGGACAGGGCTCTATGGCTACACCTTC.